The 10 T cell receptor beta chains below all came from one sample that was sequenced in a study of T-cell memory formation after mild COVID-19. TCRdb ran MiXCR on the 5' RACE reads and lists one entry per CDR3 protein. The sample includes 450,000 to 650,000 distinct CDR3 sequences, roughly 21% of them seen just once. Sample: PBMCs or a T cell subset sorted from them (not recorded which). The receptors shown here come from an adult woman who had mild COVID-19 (a few samples of this study predate the infection). Cell type and time point are not known.

This clonotype has a handful of counts. V and J are TRBV29-1 and TRBJ1-1; possible D gene TRBD1, 6 bases. Germline assignment: CDR1 SQVTM and CDR2 ANQGSEA. CDR3 length equals 12 residues. V was clipped by 6 bases and J by 5 bases, with 13 bases between them. In nucleotides, the CDR3 is TGCAGCGTCTCCAGGGGTTGGACTGAAGCTTTCTTT. Residues: CSVSRGWTEAFF.

The chain joins TRBV13 to TRBJ2-3, with D possibly TRBD2 on 6 matching bases. The CDR3 runs to 19 residues. Trimming took off 5 bases at V and 0 bases at J, with 24 bases between the two ends. CDR1 PRHDT and CDR2 FYEKMQ come from the germline V gene (reference sequence). The DNA of the CDR3 is TGTGCCAGCAGCCTCAAGTGGGGGTACCTAGCGAATAGCACAGATACGCAGTATTTT. Protein product: CASSLKWGYLANSTDTQYF.

This clonotype was seen only a few times. The V gene is TRBV9, the J gene TRBJ1-1, with D unresolved. V was cut by 0 bases and J by 3 bases, with 12 bases left in between. CDR1 SGDLS and CDR2 YYNGEE come from the germline V gene. The CDR3 loop spans 15 amino acids. The CDR3 nucleotides are TGTGCCAGCAGCGTAGCCCTCTCGGGCCACACTGAAGCTTTCTTT. It is translated as CASSVALSGHTEAFF.

This clonotype has more than one count but fewer than ten. J is TRBJ2-5 and V is TRBV5-5; possibly TRBD1 for D (5 bases). Germline V gives CDR1 SGHKS, CDR2 YYEKEE (reference sequence). The V gene lost 4 bases and the J gene lost 1 base, with 20 bases spanning the gap. This CDR3 has 17 amino acids. The CDR3 loop reads CASSPFPLTASQETQYF. The CDR3 nucleotides read TGTGCCAGCAGCCCTTTCCCGCTGACAGCTTCCCAAGAGACCCAGTACTTC.

The chain couples TRBV6-6 to TRBJ2-3, with D tentatively TRBD1 (5 bases). Trimming left V 5 bases short and J 8 bases short, with 29 bases between. The germline V gene encodes CDR1 MNHNY and CDR2 SVGAGI (reference sequence). This CDR3 region has 18 residues. CDR3 region: CASSHMRRGAPNLGTQYF. Written as DNA, the CDR3 is TGTGCCAGCAGTCATATGCGTCGTGGGGCCCCTAATCTGGGTACGCAGTATTTT.

This clonotype was found a few times. V usage is TRBV10-3 and J usage is TRBJ1-1; 8 bases fit TRBD1. CDR1 is ENHRY, CDR2 SYGVKD, per germline. The CDR3 covers 14 residues. V lost 5 bases to trimming and J lost 2 bases; unmatched junction nucleotides: 4. CDR3 sequence reads: CAISRTGRNTEAFF. The CDR3 DNA reads as TGTGCCATCAGTCGGACAGGGAGAAACACTGAAGCTTTCTTT.

The chain combines TRBV5-1 with TRBJ1-1; D possibly corresponds to TRBD1 (6 bases). CDR1 and CDR2 (germline): SGHRS, YFSETQ. CDR3 length equals 15 residues. The ends were cut back, 1 base at V and 2 bases at J, with 12 bases in the middle. The CDR3 protein is CASSLYEGGNTEAFF. CDR3 nucleotide sequence: TGCGCCAGCAGCTTGTATGAGGGGGGAAACACTGAAGCTTTCTTT.

This clonotype was counted at least ten times. The chain links TRBV6-6 to TRBJ2-7; 7 nucleotides align to TRBD1. After removal of 5 bases from V and 5 bases from J, the junction contained 9 bases not matched to a gene. The germline CDR1 and CDR2 sequences are MNHNY and SVGAGI (reference sequence). The CDR3 runs 14 residues. The CDR3 bases are TGTGCCAGCAGTCCTCAGAGACAGGGCCACGAGCAGTACTTC. It is translated as CASSPQRQGHEQYF.

This chain uses TRBV18 with TRBJ2-1; TRBD2 matches at 9 bases. Trimming cost V 6 bases and J 10 bases; bases outside gene matches: 10. The CDR3 loop spans 14 amino acids. Per germline, CDR1 KGHSH and CDR2 LQKENI. CDR3 sequence (DNA): TGTGCCAGCTCGCGCGGGACTAGCCTTCGGGAGCAGTTCTTC. Its translation: CASSRGTSLREQFF.

This clonotype appeared a few times. V is TRBV6-2 or TRBV6-3 and J is TRBJ2-3; D is perhaps TRBD2 (6 bases). The V gene lost 5 bases and the J gene lost 2 bases, with 14 bases spanning the gap. The CDR3 spans 15 residues. Germline CDR1 reads MNHEY; CDR2 reads SVGEGT. The CDR3 DNA reads TGTGCCAGCAGTCCCCTTAGCGGTAACACAGATACGCAGTATTTT. Its protein product is CASSPLSGNTDTQYF.